Following are 18 T cell receptor beta chains from one sample sequenced in a study of response to subunit inactivated influenza vaccine. MiXCR, applied by TCRdb to the RT-PCR reads, yields one record per CDR3 protein. The table has hundreds of thousands of distinct CDR3 sequences, approximately 7.1% seen once. The sequencing here drew on PBMCs from blood, taken 23 months after vaccination. All receptors come from a man between 50 and 70 years old who received an inactivated influenza vaccine.

This clonotype was recorded a few times. The rearrangement joins TRBV4-1 to TRBJ2-1; D gene unclear. Deletions cut 4 bases from V and 0 bases from J, with 7 bases between. This CDR3 is built from 14 residues. Germline CDR1 and CDR2: MGHRA and YSYEKL. The CDR3 nucleotides are TGCGCCAGCAGCCCTTTTAGCTCCTACAATGAGCAGTTCTTC. As protein: CASSPFSSYNEQFF.

CDR3 sequence: CASRTLGHLYNEQFF. The DNA of the CDR3 is TGTGCCAGCAGGACCCTTGGACATCTTTACAATGAGCAGTTCTTC. V gene TRBV12-3 or TRBV12-4 combines with J gene TRBJ2-1; D might be TRBD1 (5 bases). This CDR3 comprises 15 residues. The V end was cut by 6 bases, the J end by 4 bases, with 16 bases between.

V gene TRBV27 combines with J gene TRBJ1-1; TRBD1 is a possible D gene (6 bases). Trimming took off 8 bases at V and 12 bases at J, with 22 bases between the two ends. There are 13 residues in the CDR3. Germline values: CDR1 MNHEY, CDR2 SMNVEV (reference sequence). CDR3 region: CASSTGGSVSTFF. DNA for the CDR3: TGTGCCAGCTCAACTGGGGGCTCAGTATCGACTTTCTTT.

The rearrangement joins TRBV18 to TRBJ2-3; D gene unclear. CDR1 and CDR2 from the germline V gene are KGHSH and LQKENI. The CDR3 sequence is 15 residues long. Trimming stripped 3 bases from V and 5 bases from J, with 15 bases between. CDR3 bases: TGTGCCAGCTCACCGACATATGGTGGCGGAGATACGCAGTATTTT. This gives the protein CASSPTYGGGDTQYF.

V is TRBV7-2 and J is TRBJ2-7, with TRBD1 matching over 12 bases. Unmatched junction bases numbered 19, after V lost 9 bases and J lost 1 base. The CDR3 has 19 amino acids. Germline V lookup: CDR1 SGHTA, CDR2 FQGNSA. The CDR3 coding sequence is TGTGCCAGTGGGGGGGACAGGGGGCGATATACCCCTCAGTCCTACGAGCAGTACTTC. It is translated as CASGGDRGRYTPQSYEQYF. The whole variable domain, remainder taken from reference TRBV7-2 and TRBJ2-7, is GAGVSQSPSNKVTEKGKDVELRCDPISGHTALYWYRQSLGQGLEFLIYFQGNSAPDKSGLPSDRFSAERTGGSVSTLTIQRTQQEDSAVYLCASGGDRGRYTPQSYEQYFGPGTRLTVT.

This clonotype has only a few counts. V usage is TRBV7-9 and J usage is TRBJ2-2; no reliable D call. The CDR3 runs 11 residues. Germline assignment: CDR1 SEHNR and CDR2 FQNEAQ (reference sequence). V lost 4 bases, J lost 6 bases, and 3 bases lay in between. CDR3 loop: CASSSSGELFF. The CDR3 DNA is TGTGCCAGCAGCTCTTCCGGGGAGCTGTTTTTT.

This clonotype was recorded many times. This chain joins TRBV7-9 and TRBJ2-1; 14 bases fit TRBD2. The CDR3 length is 17 residues. Germline V lookup: CDR1 SEHNR, CDR2 FQNEAQ (reference sequence). After removal of 6 bases from V and 7 bases from J, the junction contained 11 bases not matched to a gene. This chain's CDR3 is CASSFTGTSGSLNEQFF. The DNA for the CDR3 is TGTGCCAGCAGTTTCACCGGGACTAGCGGGAGTCTGAATGAGCAGTTCTTC.

This sequence joins TRBV12-3 or TRBV12-4 and TRBJ2-5; 7 bases agree with TRBD2. CDR3 length: 11 amino acids. J lost 9 bases, V lost 6 bases, and 4 bases had no gene match. CDR3 amino acids: CASSLGGAQYF. As DNA, the CDR3 is TGTGCCAGCAGCTTGGGAGGGGCCCAGTACTTC.

There are many counts of this clonotype. The genes are TRBV5-1 and TRBJ1-1; D is unresolved. This CDR3 has 15 amino acids. From germline, CDR1 is SGHRS and CDR2 YFSETQ. Trimming took 2 bases from V and 4 from J, leaving 15 bases between them. The CDR3 DNA reads as TGCGCCAGCAGCTTTGTTAGGGCCCTAGGCACTGAAGCTTTCTTT. Translated: CASSFVRALGTEAFF.

At least ten counts were recorded for this clonotype. The V gene is TRBV6-1, the J gene TRBJ1-6; TRBD1 might be the D (5 bases). Germline CDR1 and CDR2: MNHNS and SASEGT. This CDR3 has 16 residues. The V end was cut by 6 bases, the J end by 0 bases, with 12 bases between. The CDR3 nucleotides read TGTGCCAGCAGCCGGGACGTAAGCTCCTATAATTCACCCCTCCACTTT. Protein sequence: CASSRDVSSYNSPLHF.

This clonotype appeared many times. This rearrangement joins TRBV29-1 to TRBJ2-5; 13 nucleotides match TRBD2. This CDR3 comprises 14 residues. CDR1 is SQVTM and CDR2 is ANQGSEA in the germline V gene. J was trimmed by 2 bases and V by 6 bases; bases with no gene match: 3. CDR3 DNA: TGCAGCGTGGGGACTAGCGGGGTACAAGAGACCCAGTACTTC. Encoded protein: CSVGTSGVQETQYF.

The chain employs TRBV20-1 and TRBJ2-1, with 8 bases lining up with TRBD1. V dropped 5 bases and J dropped 7; count of bases not matched to a gene: 7. Germline CDR1 reads DFQATT; CDR2 reads SNEGSKA (reference sequence). This CDR3 contains 13 residues. CDR3 amino acids: CSAGWTGTNEQFF. CDR3 sequence (DNA): TGCAGTGCTGGCTGGACAGGGACGAATGAGCAGTTCTTC.

This clonotype was seen many times. The V and J genes are TRBV10-3 and TRBJ2-1; 9 bases fit TRBD1. Trimming took 6 bases from V and 2 from J; bases not matched to a gene: 8. This CDR3 region has 16 residues. The germline CDR1 and CDR2 sequences are ENHRY and SYGVKD. The CDR3 nucleotides read TGTGCCATCAGACACAGTACAGGGGGCGCCTACAATGAGCAGTTCTTC. Its protein product is CAIRHSTGGAYNEQFF.

This clonotype has just a few counts. V and J are TRBV18 and TRBJ1-6; D is perhaps TRBD1 (6 bases). This CDR3 is built from 15 residues. Germline assignment: CDR1 KGHSH and CDR2 LQKENI. The ends were cut back, 3 bases at V and 6 bases at J, with 12 bases in the middle. In DNA, the CDR3 is TGTGCCAGCTCACCGGGGGCTGGGGCTAATTCACCCCTCCACTTT. This gives the protein CASSPGAGANSPLHF.

This clonotype occurred many times. The gene calls are TRBV4-3 and TRBJ2-5; no reliable D call. Germline CDR1 LGHNA, CDR2 YSLEER. This CDR3 has 15 amino acids. Trimming shortened V by 0 bases and J by 1 base, and 9 bases separated the two germline ends. DNA of the CDR3: TGCGCCAGCAGCCAAGAGGGCAGGCCCCAAGAGACCCAGTACTTC. As protein: CASSQEGRPQETQYF.

There are many counts of this clonotype. The chain links TRBV4-1 to TRBJ2-1; 10 bases are a match to TRBD2. CDR1 and CDR2 from the germline V gene are MGHRA and YSYEKL. The CDR3 sequence is 16 residues long. After removal of 2 bases from V and 9 bases from J, the junction contained 10 bases not matched to a gene. The CDR3 protein is CASSQTSGGAVGEQFF. The CDR3 region has the DNA TGCGCCAGCAGCCAAACAAGCGGGGGGGCCGTAGGTGAGCAGTTCTTC.

The rearrangement joins TRBV10-3 to TRBJ2-5; 9 bases match TRBD1. Trimming took 6 bases from V and 5 from J; bases not matched to a gene: 7. Germline values: CDR1 ENHRY, CDR2 SYGVKD. The CDR3 consists of 14 residues. CDR3: CAIRGDRAGETQYF. The CDR3 nucleotides read TGTGCCATCAGGGGGGACAGGGCCGGGGAGACCCAGTACTTC.

Remarks on this clonotype: The junction departs from the called germline gene at one end, perhaps through a read error. The gene calls are TRBV5-1 and TRBJ2-2, with 11 positions matching TRBD2. Per the germline V gene, CDR1 is SGHRS and CDR2 is YFSETQ. This CDR3 has 16 residues. CDR3 sequence (DNA): TGCACCAGCAGCCCTGGGACTAGCGGGAACACCGGGGAGCTGTTTTTT. It yields the protein CTSSPGTSGNTGELFF.